These 8 T cell receptor beta chains came from one sample sequenced in a study of blood T cell repertoires in COVID-19. Produced via immunoSEQ multiplex PCR; TCRdb's table is partial and in-frame only. The sample contains roughly 150,000 clones, 80% to 85% of which appear only once. Sequencing used PBMCs or T cells enriched from blood (not recorded which). The receptors shown here come from a woman aged 50 to 60 who had recovered from COVID-19.

The V gene is TRBV12-3 or TRBV12-4, the J gene TRBJ1-2; D not certain. V lost 2 bases and J lost 7, with 11 bases in between. CDR3 size: 13 residues. As DNA, the CDR3 is TGTGCCAGCAGTTTAACCGGGGATCTTGGCTACACCTTC. Its translation is CASSLTGDLGYTF.

Comment on this clone: The sample has other DNA sequences that encode this CDR3 too. J is TRBJ1-6 and V is TRBV6-5; no definite D call. The germline V gene encodes CDR1 MNHEY and CDR2 SVGAGI. The CDR3 totals 13 residues. V shed 3 bases and J shed 10 bases, with 10 bases lying between them. DNA of the CDR3: TGTGCCAGCAGTTATCGCGGGGAGTCACCCCTCCACTTT. It is translated as CASSYRGESPLHF.

The chain is built from TRBV28 and TRBJ2-7, with 11 bases lining up with TRBD2. The V gene end was trimmed by 6 bases and the J gene end by 3 bases; junction bases not matched to a gene: 7. The germline V gene has CDR1 MDHEN and CDR2 SYDVKM. The CDR3 has 15 residues. The DNA for the CDR3 is TGTGCCAGCAGCCCACTAGCGGGAGAAGTCTACGAGCAGTACTTC. Translation gives CASSPLAGEVYEQYF.

CDR3 amino acids: CASSPGTANSPLHF. Written as DNA, the CDR3 is TGTGCCAGCAGCCCCGGGACAGCCAATTCACCCCTCCACTTT. The rearrangement links TRBV2 to TRBJ1-6; 7 nucleotides align to TRBD1. With 6 bases clipped from V and 7 bases from J, the junction kept 6 bases outside the gene matches. Germline CDR1 SNHLY, CDR2 FYNNEI. The CDR3 has 14 residues.

J is TRBJ1-2 and V is TRBV6-5; D call uncertain. Germline values: CDR1 MNHEY, CDR2 SVGAGI. The CDR3 extends over 12 amino acids. V was shortened by 4 bases and J by 8 bases, with 11 bases between the two germline ends. The CDR3 DNA sequence: TGTGCCAGCAGTTCCAGGTTAGGAGGCTACACCTTC. Residues: CASSSRLGGYTF.

The chain is built from TRBV6-5 and TRBJ2-4, with D unclear. CDR3 length: 14 amino acids. Germline CDR1 MNHEY, CDR2 SVGAGI. V lost 8 bases and J 0 bases, leaving 11 bases between the germline ends. The CDR3: CASSAVLAKNIQYF. The CDR3 DNA is TGTGCCAGCTCGGCGGTTTTAGCCAAAAACATTCAGTACTTC.

V gene TRBV21-1 combines with J gene TRBJ1-4; the table assigns TRBD1, which was not confirmed against the DNA. TRBV21-1 is designated a pseudogene. The CDR3 has 19 amino acids. CDR3 amino acids: CASSKEGGISLQTNEKLFF. The CDR3 DNA sequence: TGTGCCAGCAGCAAAGAAGGGGGCATCTCCCTGCAAACTAATGAAAAACTGTTTTTT.

The chain joins TRBV6-5 to TRBJ2-6; D not certain. Trimming cost V 2 bases and J 0 bases, with 8 bases left between them. Germline CDR1 is MNHEY and CDR2 is SVGAGI. The CDR3 is made up of 16 amino acids. The CDR3 nucleotides are TGTGCCAGCAGTTACAAGCAGGACTCTGGGGCCAACGTCCTGACTTTC. It codes for CASSYKQDSGANVLTF.